This TCR beta chain was identified during a study of T-cell memory formation after mild COVID-19. As regards this clonotype: The antigen remains undetermined.

Study-wide results and caveats: Clones shrinking from day 15 to 85 showed even CD4/CD8 mixes; later expanders tilted CD4+. The second-wave clones peaking on day 37 were not confirmed as SARS-CoV-2-specific.

Constant-segment-primed 5'RACE gave TCR alpha and TCR beta cDNA libraries with sample barcodes and UMIs. MiXCR was run by TCRdb on the 5' RACE reads, yielding one entry per CDR3 protein. The sample records 120,000 to 150,000 distinct CDR3 sequences, 15% to 20% being singletons. Source material: PBMCs or a T cell subset sorted from them (not recorded which). The source is an adult woman who had mild COVID-19 (a few samples of this study predate the infection). Cell type and time point are not known.

The CDR3 DNA reads TGTGCCAGCAGTCTAGCGGAGGGAAGACTGACCCAGTACTTC. Amino acids: CASSLAEGRLTQYF. The chain joins TRBV6-5 to TRBJ2-5; TRBD2 matches 7 bases. V dropped 5 bases and J dropped 7; count of bases not matched to a gene: 10. This CDR3 has 14 residues. Germline lookup yields CDR1 MNHEY and CDR2 SVGAGI.